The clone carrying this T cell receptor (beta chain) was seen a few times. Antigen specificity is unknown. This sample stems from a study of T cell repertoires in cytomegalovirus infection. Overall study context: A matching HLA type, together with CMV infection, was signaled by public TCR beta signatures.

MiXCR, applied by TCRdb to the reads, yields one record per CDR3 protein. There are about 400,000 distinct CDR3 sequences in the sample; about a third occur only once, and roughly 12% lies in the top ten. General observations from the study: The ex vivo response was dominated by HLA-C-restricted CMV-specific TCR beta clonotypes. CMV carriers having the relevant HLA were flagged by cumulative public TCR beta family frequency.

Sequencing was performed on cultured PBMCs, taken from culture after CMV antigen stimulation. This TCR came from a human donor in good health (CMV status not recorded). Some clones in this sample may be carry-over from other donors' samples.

In nucleotides, the CDR3 is TGTGCCAGCAGAAACCCAGGGGGCGCCGGTGGCTACACCTTC. Amino acid sequence: CASRNPGGAGGYTF. V and J are TRBV28 and TRBJ1-2, with TRBD1 identical over 8 bases. The CDR3 has 14 amino acids. Germline V gene lookup returns CDR1 MDHEN and CDR2 SYDVKM. Germline trimming cut 6 bases from V and 7 bases from J; bases unmatched to any gene: 10.